Below are 12 T cell receptor beta chains sequenced from a single sample in a study of early T cells in non-severe SARS-CoV-2 infection. One entry per CDR3 protein, called by TCRdb with MiXCR from the 5' RACE reads. Among about 69,000 distinct CDR3 sequences listed, roughly a tenth were seen once. The sample comprised whole blood. The receptors were sampled from an adult who was a healthcare worker with PCR-confirmed SARS-CoV-2 infection or an uninfected control (not recorded which).

The table lists this clonotype with many counts. The rearrangement joins TRBV7-9 to TRBJ2-1; a weak D match, TRBD2 (6 bases). Germline values: CDR1 SEHNR, CDR2 FQNEAQ (reference sequence). CDR3 size: 15 residues. V lost 5 bases to trimming and J lost 9 bases, with 20 bases between them. The CDR3 DNA reads TGTGCCAGCAGCCTGGGGGGATTGGCTGTCAGTGAGCAGTTCTTC. The encoded protein is CASSLGGLAVSEQFF.

Remarks on this clonotype: An end of the junction differs from the germline gene, which may be a read error. The DNA of the CDR3 is TGTACCAGCTCACCTGATTCCTACGAGCAGTACTTC. It is translated as CTSSPDSYEQYF. The chain links TRBV18 to TRBJ2-7; the D is unclear. There are 12 residues in the CDR3. The germline CDR1 and CDR2 sequences are KGHSH and LQKENI.

This clonotype was seen only once. V is TRBV7-9 and J is TRBJ1-2; perhaps TRBD1 as D (5 bases). V shed 5 bases and J shed 4 bases, with 14 bases lying between them. The CDR3 covers 14 residues. CDR1 and CDR2 (germline): SEHNR, FQNEAQ (reference sequence). DNA of the CDR3: TGTGCCAGCAGCCTTACGGGACCCAGCTATGGCTACACCTTC. It translates to CASSLTGPSYGYTF. The full variable domain, in which reference TRBV7-9 and TRBJ1-2 provide the parts outside the CDR3, is DTGVSQNPRHKITKRGQNVTFRCDPISEHNRLYWYRQTLGQGPEFLTYFQNEAQLEKSRLLSDRFSAERPKGSFSTLEIQRTEQGDSAMYLCASSLTGPSYGYTFGSGTRLTVV.

This clonotype was counted between two and nine times. The chain uses TRBV6-2 or TRBV6-3 and TRBJ2-7, with 13 bases matching TRBD2. J was trimmed by 7 bases and V by 6 bases; bases with no gene match: 12. Germline loops: CDR1 MNHEY, CDR2 SVGEGT. The CDR3 is made up of 16 amino acids. The CDR3 here is CASSRPGLAGVREQYF. The CDR3 DNA follows: TGTGCCAGCAGCAGACCCGGACTAGCGGGAGTCAGGGAGCAGTACTTC.

A word on this clonotype: This may come from a read error, since a much larger clone is one base off. V usage is TRBV20-1 and J usage is TRBJ2-6; possibly TRBD2 for D (6 bases). The V gene lost 0 bases and the J gene lost 3 bases, with 12 bases spanning the gap. The CDR3 is 16 residues long. The V gene's germline CDR1 is DFQATT and CDR2 SNEGSKA (reference sequence). DNA for the CDR3: TGCAGTGCTAGAGATCCGACTAGAGATGGGGCCAACGTCCTGACTTTC. Protein: CSARDPTRDGANVLTF.

This chain connects TRBV20-1 to TRBJ2-3; 8 bases align to TRBD1. CDR3 size: 13 residues. Germline CDR1 reads DFQATT; CDR2 reads SNEGSKA (reference sequence). With V trimmed by 5 bases and J by 2 bases, 3 bases remained unmatched. CDR3 sequence (DNA): TGCAGTGCTGACAGGGGAACCACAGATACGCAGTATTTT. Encoded protein: CSADRGTTDTQYF.

This clonotype was recorded many times. The chain joins TRBV29-1 to TRBJ1-3, with no clear D. The V and J ends lost 7 bases and 0 bases respectively, with 13 bases between them. The germline gives CDR1 SQVTM, CDR2 ANQGSEA. The CDR3 length is 14 residues. The CDR3 spells CSADSGPSGNTIYF. The CDR3 nucleotides are TGCAGCGCAGACTCCGGCCCCTCTGGAAACACCATATATTTT.

This chain uses TRBV11-2 with TRBJ2-6; D uncertain. The germline V gene encodes CDR1 SGHAT and CDR2 FQNNGV. The V and J ends lost 3 bases and 1 base respectively, with 10 bases between them. The CDR3 is made up of 16 amino acids. The CDR3 nucleotides read TGTGCCAGCAGCTTTTACCCCCTTTCTGGGGCCAACGTCCTGACTTTC. This encodes CASSFYPLSGANVLTF.

V and J are TRBV13 and TRBJ1-3, with TRBD1 matching over 9 bases. The J segment lost 0 bases and the V segment lost 6 bases, leaving 9 bases of the junction unmatched. Germline CDR1 reads PRHDT; CDR2 reads FYEKMQ (reference sequence). This CDR3 is built from 17 residues. The CDR3 reads CASRPGTGSLSGNTIYF. CDR3 coding DNA: TGTGCCAGCAGACCCGGGACAGGGAGCCTCTCTGGAAACACCATATATTTT.

This chain links TRBV9 with TRBJ1-2, with D perhaps TRBD1 (5 bases). V lost 4 bases to trimming and J lost 5 bases, with 33 bases between them. Germline V CDR1 and CDR2: SGDLS, YYNGEE. There are 20 residues in the CDR3. CDR3 DNA: TGTGCCAGCAGCCCAAAGGGGCAATTCGGGTTCAGTAGGCCCAATTATGGCTACACCTTC. This translates into CASSPKGQFGFSRPNYGYTF.

This clonotype was detected ten times or more. This sequence joins TRBV15 and TRBJ1-6, with no clear D. Germline loops: CDR1 LNHNV, CDR2 YYDKDF (reference sequence). Trimming pared 0 bases from V and 12 bases from J, leaving 9 bases between. This CDR3 region has 13 residues. CDR3: CATSRDPLRPLHF. The CDR3 region has the DNA TGTGCCACCAGCAGAGATCCGCTCCGACCCCTCCACTTT.

In its sample, this clonotype was seen a few times. The gene calls are TRBV5-5 and TRBJ2-7; D gene unclear. The germline gives CDR1 SGHKS, CDR2 YYEKEE (reference sequence). CDR3 length: 15 residues. Trimming removed 0 bases from V and 0 bases from J, with 10 bases in between. The DNA of the CDR3 is TGTGCCAGCAGCTTGGTCCCATCTAGCTCCTACGAGCAGTACTTC. It encodes CASSLVPSSSYEQYF.